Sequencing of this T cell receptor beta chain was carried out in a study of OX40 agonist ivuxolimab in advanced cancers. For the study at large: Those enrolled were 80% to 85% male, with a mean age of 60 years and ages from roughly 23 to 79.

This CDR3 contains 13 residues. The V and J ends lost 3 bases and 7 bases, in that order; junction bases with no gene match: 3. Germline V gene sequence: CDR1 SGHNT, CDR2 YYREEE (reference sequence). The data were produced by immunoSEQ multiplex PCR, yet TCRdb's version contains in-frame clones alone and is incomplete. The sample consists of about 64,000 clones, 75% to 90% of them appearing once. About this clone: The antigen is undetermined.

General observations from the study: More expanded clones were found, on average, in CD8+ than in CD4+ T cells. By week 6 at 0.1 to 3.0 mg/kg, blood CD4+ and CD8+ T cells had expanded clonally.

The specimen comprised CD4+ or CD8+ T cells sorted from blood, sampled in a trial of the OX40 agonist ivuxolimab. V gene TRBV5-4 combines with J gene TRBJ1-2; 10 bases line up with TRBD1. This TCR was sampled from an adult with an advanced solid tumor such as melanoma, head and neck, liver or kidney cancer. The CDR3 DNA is TGTGCCAGCAGCTGGGACAGGGGAGGTGGCTACACCTTC. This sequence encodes CASSWDRGGGYTF. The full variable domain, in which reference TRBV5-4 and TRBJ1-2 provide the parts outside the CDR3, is ETGVTQSPTHLIKTRGQQVTLRCSSQSGHNTVSWYQQALGQGPQFIFQYYREEENGRGNFPPRFSGLQFPNYSSELNVNALELDDSALYLCASSWDRGGGYTFGSGTRLTVV.